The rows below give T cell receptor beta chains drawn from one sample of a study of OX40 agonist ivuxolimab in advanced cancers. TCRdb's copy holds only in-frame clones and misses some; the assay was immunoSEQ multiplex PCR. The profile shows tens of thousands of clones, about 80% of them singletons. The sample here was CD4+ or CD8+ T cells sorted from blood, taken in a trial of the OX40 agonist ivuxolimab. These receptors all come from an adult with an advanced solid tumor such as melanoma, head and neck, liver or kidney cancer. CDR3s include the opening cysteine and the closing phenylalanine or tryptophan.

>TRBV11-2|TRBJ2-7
CASSLDLGGGSYEQYF
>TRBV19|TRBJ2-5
CASSPRRDSPRETQYF
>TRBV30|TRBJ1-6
CAWSEGKHSPLHF
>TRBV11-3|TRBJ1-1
CASSPGGDLNTEAFF
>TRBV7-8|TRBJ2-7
CASSLAKGYEQYF
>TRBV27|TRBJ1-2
CASRDRVSHGYTF
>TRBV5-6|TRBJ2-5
CASSSAGQVKETQYF
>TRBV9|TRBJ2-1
CASSVAHGRGEQFF
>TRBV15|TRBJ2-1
CATSWRGNEQFF
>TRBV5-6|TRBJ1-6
CASSLGPRGSSPLHF
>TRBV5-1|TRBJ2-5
CASRSSRGGETQYF
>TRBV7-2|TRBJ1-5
CASSLAGQGLGQPQHF
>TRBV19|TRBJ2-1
CASSIVATSGNEQFF
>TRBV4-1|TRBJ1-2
CASSHIGQGGYGYTF
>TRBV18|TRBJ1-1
CASSGGNTEAFF
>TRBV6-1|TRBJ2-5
CASSAGAGAETQYF
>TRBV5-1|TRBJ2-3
CASSSTGTGGDTQYF
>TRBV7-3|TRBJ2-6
CASSQSSGANVLTF
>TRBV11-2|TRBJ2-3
CASSLAGQGAIDTQYF
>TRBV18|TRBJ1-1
CASSPVGGPARTEAFF
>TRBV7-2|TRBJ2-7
CASSLGRARGYEQYF
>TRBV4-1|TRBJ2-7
CASSQLTSGTSYEQYF
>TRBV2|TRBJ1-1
CASSEGTYTEAFF
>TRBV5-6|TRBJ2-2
CASSLEVLANTGELFF
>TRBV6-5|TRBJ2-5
CASSYPGAGETQYF